A single sample is the source of the 32 T cell receptor beta chains below, sequenced in a study of cytomegalovirus exposure and HLA in healthy donors. Both 60 Vbeta primers and 13 Jbeta primers went into the PCR. Repertoires were generated with immunoSEQ multiplex PCR, while TCRdb's copy carries only in-frame clones and drops some. This sample has roughly 130,000 clones; roughly 74% occur once, and the top ten carry approximately 6.4%. Sequencing was done on a sample of PBMCs. These receptors were collected from a woman aged 45-65 years in good health and CMV-seropositive.

In its sample, this clone was seen once. The gene calls are TRBV30 and TRBJ2-1; the match to TRBD2 covers 8 bases. V lost 2 bases to trimming and J lost 9 bases; unmatched junction nucleotides: 6. Germline lookup yields CDR1 GTSNPN and CDR2 SVGIG (reference sequence). This CDR3 comprises 13 residues. The CDR3 DNA reads TGTGCCTGGAGTTCGGGGGGGGCGCCTGAGCAGTTCTTC. This encodes CAWSSGGAPEQFF. Full variable domain (missing parts from reference TRBV30 and TRBJ2-1): SQTIHQWPATLVQPVGSPLSLECTVEGTSNPNLYWYRQAAGRGLQLLFYSVGIGQISSEVPQNLSASRPQDRQFILSSKKLLLSDSGFYLCAWSSGGAPEQFFGPGTRLTVL.

The rearrangement links TRBV5-4 to TRBJ2-7; D ambiguous. Between the trimmed V and J ends, which lost 4 bases and 0 bases, there was a span of 17 bases. CDR3 length equals 16 residues. In germline, CDR1 is SGHNT, CDR2 YYREEE (reference sequence). CDR3 region: CASSPSRNLDSYEQYF. The CDR3 region has the DNA TGTGCCAGCAGCCCAAGCAGGAATTTGGACTCCTACGAGCAGTACTTC.

The CDR3 loop reads CASSPVVRRGTDTQYF. The CDR3 nucleotides are TGTGCCAGCAGCCCCGTCGTTCGGAGGGGCACAGATACGCAGTATTTT. The chain couples TRBV14 to TRBJ2-3; tentative D call: TRBD2 (6 bases). V shed 4 bases and J shed 1 base, with 15 bases lying between them. The CDR3 has 16 amino acids. From germline, CDR1 is SGHDN and CDR2 FVKESK.

Comments on this clone: The junction shows a germline mismatch at one end, possibly a read error. The chain recombines TRBV19 with TRBJ1-6, with D possibly being TRBD1 (6 bases). CDR1 LNHDA and CDR2 SQIVND come from the germline V gene (reference sequence). The CDR3 loop spans 16 amino acids. CDR3: CASSRVVVTGASPLYF. The CDR3 DNA is TGTGCCAGTAGTAGGGTTGTAGTGACAGGAGCTTCACCCCTCTACTTT.

This chain connects TRBV6-1 to TRBJ1-6; tentative D call: TRBD1 (6 bases). Between the trimmed V and J ends, which lost 6 bases and 10 bases, there was a span of 16 bases. This CDR3 is built from 14 residues. CDR1 is MNHNS, CDR2 SASEGT, per germline. Written as DNA, the CDR3 is TGTGCCAGCAGGGTCGGGACGGGGGGCTCACCCCTCCACTTT. This codes for CASRVGTGGSPLHF.

This clone was observed a single time. The chain links TRBV5-1 to TRBJ1-4, with 7 positions matching TRBD1. V lost 1 base to trimming and J lost 5 bases; unmatched junction nucleotides: 5. The germline V gene has CDR1 SGHRS and CDR2 YFSETQ. CDR3 length: 15 residues. The CDR3 nucleotides read TGCGCCAGCAGCTTGAGGGGGACAGTCAATGAAAAACTGTTTTTT. This gives the protein CASSLRGTVNEKLFF.

The rearrangement uses TRBV27 and TRBJ1-5; D is possibly TRBD1 (5 bases). Trimming cost V 2 bases and J 3 bases, with 11 bases left between them. Germline V lookup: CDR1 MNHEY, CDR2 SMNVEV (reference sequence). This CDR3 is 15 amino acids long. The DNA for the CDR3 is TGTGCCAGCAGTTTAAGATGGGGGGACAATCAGCCCCAGCATTTT. Translating it yields CASSLRWGDNQPQHF.

The V call is TRBV16, the J call TRBJ1-2; no reliable D call. Trimming pared 2 bases from V and 6 bases from J, leaving 10 bases between. Germline V gene data show CDR1 as KGHSY and CDR2 as FQNENV. The CDR3 contains 13 residues. In DNA, the CDR3 is TGTGCCAGCAGCCAAATGTTGGGCAATGGCTACACCTTC. Translated, it gives CASSQMLGNGYTF.

Relative to its sample, this clone is medium-sized. V usage is TRBV14 and J usage is TRBJ2-1; 12 bases align to TRBD2. Germline V lookup: CDR1 SGHDN, CDR2 FVKESK. CDR3 size: 15 residues. J gave up 7 bases and V 4 bases, and 5 bases lay outside the gene matches. In DNA, the CDR3 is TGTGCCAGCAGCCCTAGCGGGGGGGCCTCAAATGAGCAGTTCTTC. Amino acid sequence: CASSPSGGASNEQFF.

The chain uses TRBV10-3 and TRBJ2-5, with 7 bases identical to TRBD1. The CDR3 has 14 residues. CDR1 ENHRY and CDR2 SYGVKD come from the germline V gene. V dropped 2 bases and J dropped 5; count of bases not matched to a gene: 5. CDR3 nucleotides: TGTGCCATCAGTGAGGGAGACAGGGTGGAGACCCAGTACTTC. Translated, it gives CAISEGDRVETQYF.

The chain combines TRBV10-1 with TRBJ2-5; 11 bases fit TRBD2. Trimming removed 0 bases from V and 3 bases from J; junction bases left unmatched: 3. CDR3 length: 16 residues. In germline, CDR1 is WNHNN, CDR2 SYGVQD (reference sequence). CDR3 amino acids: CASSESASGGKETQYF. Written as DNA, the CDR3 is TGCGCCAGCAGTGAGTCGGCTAGCGGGGGGAAAGAGACCCAGTACTTC.

The genes are TRBV11-3 and TRBJ2-2, with 7 bases aligning to TRBD1. CDR3 length: 15 residues. V gave up 5 bases and J gave up 2 bases; unmatched junction bases: 5. In germline, CDR1 is SGHNT, CDR2 YENEEA. The CDR3 spells CASSAQGFNTGELFF. In DNA, the CDR3 is TGTGCCAGCAGCGCACAGGGGTTTAACACCGGGGAGCTGTTTTTT.

This clone was recorded only once. This rearrangement joins TRBV29-1 to TRBJ2-2, with no clear D. The CDR3 runs 11 residues. V shed 2 bases and J shed 6 bases, with 4 bases lying between them. Germline V gene data show CDR1 as SQVTM and CDR2 as ANQGSEA. The CDR3 DNA follows: TGCAGCGTTGAATCAGCCGGGGAGCTGTTTTTT. It translates to CSVESAGELFF.

The table lists this clone with a few counts. The rearrangement uses TRBV7-9 and TRBJ2-2; 15 nucleotides align to TRBD2. The CDR3 sequence is 18 residues long. The V gene's germline CDR1 is SEHNR and CDR2 FQNEAQ (reference sequence). The trim removed 5 bases at V and 5 bases at J, leaving 9 bases unmatched. CDR3 nucleotide sequence: TGTGCCAGCAGCGGCGGACTAGCGGGGGGGGGTGTGACCGGGGAGCTGTTTTTT. The encoded protein is CASSGGLAGGGVTGELFF.

This chain uses TRBV7-2 with TRBJ2-1; D is perhaps TRBD1 (5 bases). Germline CDR1 SGHTA, CDR2 FQGNSA. The CDR3 is 15 residues long. V dropped 3 bases and J dropped 0 bases, with 9 bases sitting between them. DNA for the CDR3: TGTGCCAGCAGCTTCGCAGGGAACTCCTACAATGAGCAGTTCTTC. Translated: CASSFAGNSYNEQFF.

This clone was detected only once. The gene calls are TRBV7-9 and TRBJ1-3; D may be TRBD1 (6 bases). CDR1 and CDR2 from the germline V gene are SEHNR and FQNEAQ (reference sequence). This CDR3 region has 15 residues. Trimming removed 2 bases at V and 5 bases at J, with 13 bases between. CDR3 coding DNA: TGTGCCAGCAGCTTAATGCCAGGGGTTAGAAACACCATATATTTT. Protein sequence: CASSLMPGVRNTIYF.

The V gene is TRBV4-2, the J gene TRBJ2-5; 9 bases are shared with TRBD2. The CDR3 is 16 residues long. The ends lost 3 bases at V and 5 bases at J; junction bases unmatched: 10. Germline-derived CDR1 and CDR2 are LGHNA and YNFKEQ. Written as DNA, the CDR3 is TGTGCCAGCAGCCAGGGGGGCGGGGGGGCTGGTGAGACCCAGTACTTC. Residues: CASSQGGGGAGETQYF.

The chain employs TRBV6-1 and TRBJ1-4; D gene unclear. With 4 bases removed from V and 3 bases from J, the gap between germline ends came to 18 bases. In germline, CDR1 is MNHNS, CDR2 SASEGT. The CDR3 totals 17 residues. The CDR3 here is CASSGVEGVRSNEKLFF. Written as DNA, the CDR3 is TGTGCCAGCAGTGGCGTAGAGGGAGTACGATCTAATGAAAAACTGTTTTTT.

The sample holds one count of this clone. The gene calls are TRBV4-3 and TRBJ1-2; TRBD1 aligns across 8 bases. This CDR3 has 16 residues. Germline V gene lookup returns CDR1 LGHNA and CDR2 YSLEER. V lost 6 bases and J lost 4; bases outside the gene matches: 13. As DNA, the CDR3 is TGCGCCAGCAGTTACGGTACCGGGACAGGCCTCTATGGCTACACCTTC. Amino acids: CASSYGTGTGLYGYTF.

The rearrangement joins TRBV5-1 to TRBJ1-1; 7 bases agree with TRBD1. V shed 4 bases, J shed 6 bases, and the junction held 6 bases outside the gene matches. The germline CDR1 and CDR2 sequences are SGHRS and YFSETQ. The CDR3 length is 13 residues. The CDR3 region is CASSPTGSSEAFF. In nucleotides, the CDR3 is TGCGCCAGCAGCCCGACAGGGTCGTCTGAAGCTTTCTTT.

The CDR3 reads CASTLDSANTEAFF. CDR3 in DNA: TGTGCCAGCACCTTAGACAGTGCGAACACTGAAGCTTTCTTT. The gene calls are TRBV6-5 and TRBJ1-1; a weak D match, TRBD1 (5 bases). V lost 7 bases, J lost 1 base, and 13 bases lay in between. The V gene's germline CDR1 is MNHEY and CDR2 SVGAGI. The CDR3 loop spans 14 amino acids.

The rearrangement uses TRBV10-3 and TRBJ2-7; a weak D match, TRBD1 (5 bases). CDR3 size: 14 residues. Germline-derived CDR1 and CDR2 are ENHRY and SYGVKD. V lost 3 bases and J 6 bases, leaving 15 bases between the germline ends. CDR3 residues: CAISEGRGSGEQYF. CDR3 nucleotides: TGTGCCATCAGTGAAGGAAGGGGATCTGGCGAGCAGTACTTC.

The chain joins TRBV30 to TRBJ1-1; D unclear. The ends were cut back, 5 bases at V and 3 bases at J, with 10 bases in the middle. Germline V gives CDR1 GTSNPN, CDR2 SVGIG (reference sequence). The CDR3 extends over 12 amino acids. CDR3 in DNA: TGTGCCTGGTTTACCTACGACACTGAAGCTTTCTTT. It translates to CAWFTYDTEAFF. The full variable domain, rest sourced from reference TRBV30 and TRBJ1-1, is SQTIHQWPATLVQPVGSPLSLECTVEGTSNPNLYWYRQAAGRGLQLLFYSVGIGQISSEVPQNLSASRPQDRQFILSSKKLLLSDSGFYLCAWFTYDTEAFFGQGTRLTVV.

V and J are TRBV19 and TRBJ2-2; D gene unclear. CDR3 size: 13 residues. The V gene lost 8 bases and the J gene lost 4 bases, with 11 bases spanning the gap. The V gene's germline CDR1 is LNHDA and CDR2 SQIVND (reference sequence). This chain's CDR3 is CASRITATGELFF. CDR3 nucleotide sequence: TGTGCCAGTCGCATCACAGCCACCGGGGAGCTGTTTTTT.

The J gene is TRBJ2-3, the V gene TRBV14; maybe TRBD2 (6 bases). With 6 bases removed from V and 1 base from J, the gap between germline ends came to 17 bases. Germline CDR1 and CDR2: SGHDN and FVKESK. The CDR3 extends over 16 amino acids. The CDR3 spells CASSQIGGGGTDTQYF. The DNA of the CDR3 is TGTGCCAGCAGTCAAATAGGAGGAGGGGGCACAGATACGCAGTATTTT.

The chain is built from TRBV7-2 and TRBJ2-5; D perhaps matches TRBD2 (5 bases). Per germline, CDR1 SGHTA and CDR2 FQGNSA. With 5 bases removed from V and 7 bases from J, the gap between germline ends came to 11 bases. The CDR3 totals 12 residues. The CDR3 loop reads CASSLDRGTQYF. Here the CDR3 DNA reads TGTGCCAGCAGCCTGGATCGGGGGACCCAGTACTTC.

This clone was observed once. The J gene is TRBJ2-7, the V gene TRBV7-2; D not resolved. The CDR3 has 12 amino acids. The germline V and J ends were trimmed by 3 bases and 3 bases, with 6 bases remaining between them. The germline V gene has CDR1 SGHTA and CDR2 FQGNSA. CDR3 coding DNA: TGTGCCAGCAGCTTTGGAGACTACGAGCAGTACTTC. Translated, it gives CASSFGDYEQYF.

The V call is TRBV2, the J call TRBJ2-3; 9 bases fit TRBD1. This CDR3 has 14 residues. Germline V gives CDR1 SNHLY, CDR2 FYNNEI. V dropped 4 bases and J dropped 5; count of bases not matched to a gene: 4. The CDR3 region has the DNA TGTGCCAGCAGTGCCGACAGGGGGGTAGATACGCAGTATTTT. It translates to CASSADRGVDTQYF. The entire variable domain, with the rest obtained from reference TRBV2 and TRBJ2-3, is as follows: EPEVTQTPSHQVTQMGQEVILRCVPISNHLYFYWYRQILGQKVEFLVSFYNNEISEKSEIFDDQFSVERPDGSNFTLKIRSTKLEDSAMYFCASSADRGVDTQYFGPGTRLTVL.

The genes are TRBV7-8 and TRBJ1-1, with TRBD1 matching over 8 bases. The germline CDR1 and CDR2 sequences are SGHVS and FQNEAQ. The V segment lost 6 bases and the J segment 5 bases; nucleotides outside the gene matches: 11. The CDR3 extends over 15 amino acids. The CDR3 region is CASRVQGASGTEAFF. The DNA for the CDR3 is TGTGCCAGCAGAGTTCAGGGGGCGTCGGGAACTGAAGCTTTCTTT.

The chain employs TRBV9 and TRBJ2-7; the match to TRBD1 covers 9 bases. The CDR3 is 16 residues long. V gave up 0 bases and J gave up 5 bases; unmatched junction bases: 9. Germline V gene sequence: CDR1 SGDLS, CDR2 YYNGEE. The CDR3 reads CASSVGPTGGSDEQYF. CDR3 in DNA: TGTGCCAGCAGCGTAGGGCCGACAGGGGGTTCGGACGAGCAGTACTTC.

This chain uses TRBV14 with TRBJ1-1, with 7 bases fitting TRBD1. CDR3 length: 16 residues. V lost 4 bases to trimming and J lost 0 bases; unmatched junction nucleotides: 8. Germline CDR1 SGHDN, CDR2 FVKESK. This chain's CDR3 is CASSRQGESMNTEAFF. The CDR3 nucleotides read TGTGCCAGCAGCCGGCAGGGGGAATCCATGAACACTGAAGCTTTCTTT.

J is TRBJ1-4 and V is TRBV7-6, with 8 bases lining up with TRBD1. The CDR3 spans 15 residues. J was trimmed by 13 bases and V by 4 bases; bases with no gene match: 14. CDR1 is SGHVS and CDR2 is FNYEAQ in the germline V gene. The CDR3 spells CASSSRGQGGSGLFF. CDR3 DNA: TGTGCCAGCAGCTCCAGAGGACAGGGAGGTAGCGGACTGTTTTTT.